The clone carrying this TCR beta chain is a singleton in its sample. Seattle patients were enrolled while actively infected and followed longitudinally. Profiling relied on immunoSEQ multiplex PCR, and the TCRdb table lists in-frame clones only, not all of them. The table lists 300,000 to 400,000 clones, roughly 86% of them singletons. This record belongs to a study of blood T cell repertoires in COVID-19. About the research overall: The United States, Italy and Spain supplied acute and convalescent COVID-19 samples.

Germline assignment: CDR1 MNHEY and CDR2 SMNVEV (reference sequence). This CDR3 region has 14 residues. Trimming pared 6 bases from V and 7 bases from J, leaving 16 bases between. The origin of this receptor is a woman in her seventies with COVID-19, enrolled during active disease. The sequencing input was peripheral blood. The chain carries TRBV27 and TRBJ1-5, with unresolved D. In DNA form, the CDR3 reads TGTGCCAGCAGACTCTCACTTTTGGGCCAGCCCCAGCATTTT. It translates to CASRLSLLGQPQHF.